Included here is one TCR beta chain sequence, with context. This clonotype was seen once. It has no known antigen specificity. No much larger clonotype is one base removed from it; base qualities were not supplied. A read on its own is weak evidence. Via the germline V gene (reference sequence), CDR1 is DFQATT and CDR2 SNEGSKA. V and J are trimmed by 2 bases and 3 bases, and the gene matches miss 1 base of the junction. The CDR3 runs 13 amino acids, cysteine and phenylalanine included. Just CDR3 DNA is preserved here, 39 bases in frame from base 1. The entry originates in a study of glioma-infiltrating T cells (dated by TCRdb to 2016 to 2017). Context from the whole study: Sequencing of TCR alpha- and beta-chain repertoires was performed on glioma tissue, on non-neoplastic brain tissue, and on matched peripheral blood mononuclear cells. To gauge divergence between tissue and blood T-cell populations, every tissue-infiltrating repertoire was compared against the peripheral blood repertoire from the same patient. Three low-grade glioma patients, about 8 primary glioblastoma patients, and three non-glioma patients who contributed non-neoplastic brain tissue made up the paired cohort.

TCR alpha and beta CDR3 regions were amplified with the iRepertoire nested amplicon-rescue multiplex PCR (arm-PCR) platform from RNA. The input for one-step reverse transcription and amplification was roughly 100-450 ng of either tissue mRNA or PBMC total RNA. After bead purification, a secondary multiplex PCR added Illumina adapters, and libraries were gel-purified between 200 and 400 bp. Internal 6-nucleotide barcodes were carried by the libraries and were used for demultiplexing. Sequencing of libraries was performed on an Illumina MiSeq with 2x220 or 2x250 nucleotide paired-end reads. On the study's bioinformatics: Paired reads were merged using FLASH 1.2.11 and were aligned to the GRCh37 human genome using BWA-MEM, after which TRA and TRB reads were extracted. An IMGT-derived reference of cassette sequences and CDR3 motifs, with pseudogenes included, was used for V and J assignment. Three-frame translation of reads was performed, and productive CDR3s were defined as those with a C...FGXG motif and no stop codons. A clonotype was defined as a unique combination of a V-J cassette pair and a CDR3 amino acid sequence. Reads were filtered by Hamming distance, with the threshold set by the sequence error rate of each sample in mapped regions. The raw public reads went through TCRdb reprocessing: fastp at Q25, MiXCR clone calling, in-frame beta chains kept. Rows matching on CDR3 protein sequence are summarized as one entry with the most common DNA and genes. The authors' filters were not applied to this entry. This sample comprises about 140,000 distinct CDR3 sequences, about 39% of them detected only once. The ten biggest clones cover about a fifth of the sample.

Broad study findings and their caveats: VJ-independent divergence between tissue and blood was below expectation in non-neoplastic patients but above expectation in all gliomas, especially low-grade gliomas. Very few CDR3 sequences were shared between tissue and blood, attributed to high CDR3 diversity and limited sampling. Group comparisons rested on small numbers: three non-neoplastic, three low-grade glioma and roughly 8 glioblastoma patients.

The sequence is built from TRBV20-1 and TRBJ1-1; the junction holds 9 bases that match TRBD1. This clonotype was obtained from a human donor with low-grade glioma or glioblastoma, undergoing nonglioma brain surgery, or in good health (not recorded which). Sequenced input: glioma tissue, nonneoplastic brain tissue, or PBMCs (not recorded which). Here is the DNA: TGCAGTGCTAGAAGGGACAGGGACACTGAAGCTTTCTTT. Translated, this gives CSARRDRDTEAFF.